Listed below are T cell receptor beta chains from one sample, sequenced in a study of PD-L1 blockade in urothelial cancer. Assay: immunoSEQ multiplex PCR; the TCRdb copy retains only in-frame clones and omits some. The sample lists tens of thousands of clones; over 65% were seen once. Sequenced material: PBMCs, taken around atezolizumab (anti-PD-L1) treatment. These receptors all stem from a man in his 60s with urothelial cancer. The CDR3 runs from the conserved cysteine through the conserved F or W. The D gene is left open where the match is weak. Some rows have no size entry. The others give once, few or many, or a class for an expanded clone.

d_call j_call clone_size v_call cdr3_aa cdr3_nt
- TRBJ2-3 - TRBV5-1 CASSLAPVTGTDTQYF TGCGCCAGCAGCTTGGCCCCGGTGACAGGCACAGATACGCAGTATTTT
- TRBJ2-7 - TRBV6-4 CASSEEASILSYEQYF TGTGCCAGCAGTGAGGAGGCCAGCATACTCTCCTACGAGCAGTACTTC
- TRBJ1-5 - TRBV5-6 CASSQTGSNNQPQHF TGTGCCAGCAGCCAAACAGGGAGCAACAATCAGCCCCAGCATTTT
TRBD1 TRBJ1-1 - TRBV4-1 CASSRLSTGGGTEAFF TGCGCCAGCAGCCGCCTTAGCACAGGGGGCGGGACTGAAGCTTTCTTT
- TRBJ1-5 - TRBV21-1 CASDRGQHQPQHF TGTGCCAGCGACAGGGGGCAACATCAGCCCCAGCATTTT
TRBD1 TRBJ2-2 - TRBV6-4 CAAQGDTGELFF TGTGCCGCCCAGGGGGACACCGGGGAGCTGTTTTTT
- TRBJ1-2 - TRBV18 CASSPAHNNGYTF TGTGCCAGCTCACCCGCCCACAATAATGGCTACACCTTC
TRBD1 TRBJ1-3 - TRBV9 CASSAGDSQTNTIYF TGTGCCAGCAGCGCAGGGGACAGCCAGACAAACACCATATATTTT
- TRBJ2-7 - TRBV19 CASSIGHRKNYEQYF TGTGCCAGTAGTATAGGTCACAGAAAGAACTACGAGCAGTACTTC
TRBD2 TRBJ2-3 - TRBV7-9 CASSFTAGSTDTQYF TGTGCCAGCAGCTTTACAGCGGGGAGCACAGATACGCAGTATTTT
TRBD1 TRBJ1-2 - TRBV5-5 CASSPGQGALYGYTF TGTGCCAGCAGCCCCGGACAGGGCGCTCTTTATGGCTACACCTTC
- TRBJ1-1 - TRBV18 CASSPELLRDTEAFF TGTGCCAGCTCACCCGAGCTACTTCGGGACACTGAAGCTTTCTTT
- TRBJ1-6 - TRBV18 CASSPYPGNLNSPLHF TGTGCCAGCTCACCATACCCAGGGAATCTTAATTCACCCCTCCACTTT
TRBD1 TRBJ1-5 - TRBV27 CASRSRQGLNQPQHF TGTGCCAGCAGATCTCGACAGGGCCTAAATCAGCCCCAGCATTTT
- TRBJ1-1 - TRBV28 CASSPQSTWAFF TGTGCCAGCAGTCCTCAATCAACTTGGGCTTTCTTT
TRBD1 TRBJ2-1 - TRBV30 CAWAPGQGGDEQFF TGTGCCTGGGCCCCGGGACAGGGGGGCGATGAGCAGTTCTTC
- TRBJ2-7 - TRBV21-1 CASSERVRKQYF TGTGCCAGCAGCGAGCGGGTTCGGAAGCAGTACTTC
- TRBJ1-2 - TRBV28 CASSRGNGYTF TGTGCCAGCAGCCGCGGCAATGGCTACACCTTC
TRBD1 TRBJ2-1 - TRBV29-1 CSLRVPGGNEQFF TGCAGCCTAAGGGTTCCAGGGGGCAATGAGCAGTTCTTC
- TRBJ1-5 - TRBV6-5 CATQGGLGPQHF TGTGCCACCCAGGGTGGTCTGGGGCCCCAGCATTTT
- TRBJ1-2 - TRBV7-9 CASRPTPRLPSYGYTF TGTGCCAGCAGACCAACCCCCCGATTACCCAGCTATGGCTACACCTTC
- TRBJ2-7 - TRBV29-1 CSVPGESSYEQYF TGCAGCGTCCCAGGGGAGAGCTCCTACGAGCAGTACTTC
TRBD1 TRBJ2-2 - TRBV27 CASSPRQGANGELFF TGTGCCAGCAGTCCTAGACAGGGGGCTAACGGGGAGCTGTTTTTT
TRBD1 TRBJ2-5 - TRBV7-3 CASSRTGVTQETQYF TGTGCCAGCAGCCGAACAGGGGTTACCCAAGAGACCCAGTACTTC
TRBD1 TRBJ1-1 - TRBV7-8 CASSGRSAAGGLGLNTEAFF TGTGCCAGCAGCGGTAGGTCGGCGGCAGGGGGCCTGGGGTTGAACACTGAAGCTTTCTTT
- TRBJ2-1 - TRBV10-3 CAISESGLNEQFF TGTGCCATCAGTGAGTCGGGCCTCAATGAGCAGTTCTTC
- TRBJ2-2 few TRBV28 CASSFGASNTGELFF TGTGCCAGCAGTTTTGGAGCATCGAACACCGGGGAGCTGTTTTTT
- TRBJ2-3 - TRBV11-3 CASSPRRGTTDTQYF TGTGCCAGCAGCCCCCGCCGGGGGACCACAGATACGCAGTATTTT
- TRBJ2-3 - TRBV29-1 CSVGRDRGVFTDTQYF TGCAGCGTTGGGAGGGATCGCGGGGTCTTCACAGATACGCAGTATTTT
- TRBJ2-7 - TRBV9 CASSAQPAGSFYEQYF TGTGCCAGCAGCGCCCAACCGGCAGGGTCCTTCTACGAGCAGTACTTC
- TRBJ2-6 - TRBV11-3 CASSPKRSGANVLTF TGTGCCAGCAGCCCGAAGCGCTCTGGGGCCAACGTCCTGACTTTC
TRBD2 TRBJ2-1 - TRBV4-1 CASSQVASGSSVGQFF TGCGCCAGCAGCCAAGTAGCTAGCGGGAGTTCTGTTGGCCAGTTCTTC
- TRBJ2-3 - TRBV7-7 CASSLDAGPTDTQYF TGTGCTAGCAGCTTAGACGCGGGACCCACAGATACGCAGTATTTT
- TRBJ2-7 - TRBV30 CAWSVSNGYEQYF TGTGCCTGGAGTGTAAGCAACGGCTACGAGCAGTACTTC
TRBD1 TRBJ1-1 - TRBV10-3 CAIRGQGVGTEAFF TGTGCCATCAGAGGCCAGGGGGTGGGAACTGAAGCTTTCTTT
- TRBJ2-7 - TRBV7-9 CASSQPGTPSYEQYF TGTGCCAGCAGCCAACCCGGGACTCCTTCCTACGAGCAGTACTTC
TRBD2 TRBJ2-3 once TRBV9 CASSARTSGTSSDTQYF TGTGCCAGCAGCGCAAGGACTAGCGGGACGTCGTCAGATACGCAGTATTTT
- TRBJ2-2 - TRBV10-3 CAINSRGVDTGELFF TGTGCCATCAACAGCAGGGGGGTAGACACCGGGGAGCTGTTTTTT
- TRBJ2-7 - TRBV6-5 CASSLDSQTLREQYF TGTGCCAGCAGCCTGGACTCCCAGACTCTACGCGAGCAGTACTTC
- TRBJ2-5 - TRBV10-3 CAISESKGVIGETQYF TGTGCCATCAGTGAATCGAAGGGGGTAATTGGAGAGACCCAGTACTTC
- TRBJ1-2 - TRBV6-6 CASSYNRGEDNYGYTF TGTGCCAGCAGTTATAATCGGGGAGAGGACAACTATGGCTACACCTTC
TRBD1 TRBJ1-5 - TRBV4-3 CASSQDYGTAQPQHF TGCGCCAGCAGCCAAGATTATGGGACAGCTCAGCCCCAGCATTTT
- TRBJ2-4 few TRBV5-5 CASSLLAKNIQYF TGTGCCAGCAGCTTACTAGCCAAAAACATTCAGTACTTC
TRBD2 TRBJ2-7 - TRBV6-1 CASSEAASGGLAYEQYF TGTGCCAGCAGTGAAGCGGCTAGCGGGGGCCTAGCCTACGAGCAGTACTTC
TRBD1 TRBJ1-2 few TRBV2 CASSGRQGVHGYTF TGTGCCAGCAGTGGGCGACAGGGAGTACATGGCTACACCTTC
- TRBJ2-1 - TRBV7-3 CASSLSPGQSYNEQFF TGTGCCAGCAGCTTAAGCCCTGGACAGTCCTACAATGAGCAGTTCTTC
- TRBJ2-1 - TRBV4-2 CASSQVSAGPYNEQFF TGTGCCAGCAGCCAAGTTTCCGCGGGCCCCTACAATGAGCAGTTCTTC
TRBD1 TRBJ1-1 - TRBV5-5 CASSSQQGAFGEAFF TGTGCCAGCAGCTCGCAACAGGGGGCTTTCGGTGAAGCTTTCTTT
TRBD2 TRBJ2-7 - TRBV28 CASSLPGTSGPYEQYF TGTGCCAGCAGTTTACCCGGGACTAGCGGGCCCTACGAGCAGTACTTC
- TRBJ2-3 once TRBV19 CATTRESSTDTQYF TGTGCCACCACCCGGGAGTCTAGCACAGATACGCAGTATTTT
- TRBJ1-1 - TRBV30 CAWSVPGMNTEAFF TGTGCCTGGAGTGTCCCAGGGATGAACACTGAAGCTTTCTTT
TRBD1 TRBJ2-5 - TRBV5-1 CASSFSPGGTQETQYF TGCGCCAGCAGTTTCTCACCAGGGGGTACCCAAGAGACCCAGTACTTC
- TRBJ2-2 few TRBV19 CASTVRNTGELFF TGTGCCAGTACCGTGAGGAACACCGGGGAGCTGTTTTTT
- TRBJ1-1 - TRBV2 CASMGEMNTEAFF TGTGCCAGCATGGGAGAGATGAACACTGAAGCTTTCTTT
TRBD2 TRBJ2-7 - TRBV28 CASSSGTSGSGYEQYF TGTGCCAGCAGCTCCGGGACTAGCGGGAGTGGTTACGAGCAGTACTTC